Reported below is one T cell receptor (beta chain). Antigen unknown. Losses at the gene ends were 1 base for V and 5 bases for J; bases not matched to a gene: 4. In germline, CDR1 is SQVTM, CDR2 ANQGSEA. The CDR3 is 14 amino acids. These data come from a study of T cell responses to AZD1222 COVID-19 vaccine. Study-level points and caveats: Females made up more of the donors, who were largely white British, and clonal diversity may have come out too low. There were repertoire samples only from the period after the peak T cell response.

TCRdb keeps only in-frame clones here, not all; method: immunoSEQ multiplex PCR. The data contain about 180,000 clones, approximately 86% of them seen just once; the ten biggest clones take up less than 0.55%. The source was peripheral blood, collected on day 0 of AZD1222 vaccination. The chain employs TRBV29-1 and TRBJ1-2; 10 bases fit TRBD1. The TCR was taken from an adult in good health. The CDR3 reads CSVEGSGQGYGYTF. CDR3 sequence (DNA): TGCAGCGTTGAAGGGTCGGGACAGGGGTATGGCTACACCTTC.